What follows are 2 T cell receptor beta chains derived from one specimen sequenced in a study of blood T cell repertoires in COVID-19. Using immunoSEQ multiplex PCR, the repertoire was profiled, and TCRdb retains in-frame clones only, with some absent. The data contain some 170,000 clones, approximately 80% of them seen just once; the ten biggest clones take up roughly 7.2%. Input material: peripheral blood. The receptors were gathered from a woman between 40 and 55 years old with COVID-19, enrolled during active disease.

This chain uses TRBV29-1 with TRBJ1-1, with D unclear. V was cut by 6 bases and J by 4 bases, with 12 bases left in between. Germline CDR1 and CDR2: SQVTM and ANQGSEA. The length of the CDR3 is 12 residues. The CDR3 sequence is CSVEGKGTEAFF. CDR3 sequence (DNA): TGCAGCGTGGAGGGAAAGGGCACTGAAGCTTTCTTT.

On this clone itself: This sample includes further DNA sequences coding for the same CDR3. The chain couples TRBV11-2 to TRBJ1-2; D is perhaps TRBD1 (6 bases). Trimming cost V 5 bases and J 4 bases, with 8 bases left between them. The CDR3 contains 12 residues. Germline V gene lookup returns CDR1 SGHAT and CDR2 FQNNGV. CDR3 amino acids: CASSLDSYGYTF. The CDR3 coding sequence is TGTGCCAGCAGCCTGGACAGCTATGGCTACACCTTC. Filled out from reference TRBV11-2 and TRBJ1-2, the complete variable domain reads EAGVAQSPRYKIIEKRQSVAFWCNPISGHATLYWYQQILGQGPKLLIQFQNNGVVDDSQLPKDRFSAERLKGVDSTLKIQPAKLEDSAVYLCASSLDSYGYTFGSGTRLTVV.